These 24 T cell receptor beta chains came from one sample sequenced in a study of T cells after yellow fever vaccination. TCRdb processed the 5' RACE reads anew with MiXCR; each CDR3 protein has one entry. The sample yields a few hundred thousand distinct CDR3 sequences, roughly 8.7% seen once. This specimen consisted of CD4+ T cells sorted from PBMCs, obtained 5 days after the yellow fever booster vaccination. These receptors were collected from a man aged 18 to 29 who received the YFV17D yellow fever vaccine.

The rearrangement links TRBV4-1 to TRBJ2-4, with D possibly matching TRBD2 (5 bases). V lost 0 bases to trimming and J lost 1 base, with 10 bases between them. Germline V gene data show CDR1 as MGHRA and CDR2 as YSYEKL. This CDR3 has 16 residues. For the CDR3, the DNA is TGCGCCAGCAGCCAAGATAAGAGAGGGGCCAAAAACATTCAGTACTTC. Translation gives CASSQDKRGAKNIQYF.

This clonotype was recorded a few times. This sequence joins TRBV5-1 and TRBJ1-1, with D hard to call. CDR3 length: 14 amino acids. The ends were cut back, 1 base at V and 1 base at J, with 8 bases in the middle. Germline V gives CDR1 SGHRS, CDR2 YFSETQ. CDR3 amino acids: CASSLRWGNTEAFF. In DNA form, the CDR3 reads TGCGCCAGCAGCTTGAGATGGGGGAACACTGAAGCTTTCTTT.

The rearrangement joins TRBV12-3 or TRBV12-4 to TRBJ1-2; the match to TRBD1 covers 8 bases. The J segment lost 7 bases and the V segment lost 5 bases, leaving 3 bases of the junction unmatched. The CDR3 loop spans 12 amino acids. CDR3 in amino acids: CASSPTGAGYTF. The CDR3 DNA reads as TGTGCCAGCAGTCCGACAGGGGCTGGCTACACCTTC.

This clonotype was observed many times. The V gene is TRBV4-2, the J gene TRBJ2-1, with 10 bases fitting TRBD2. The length of the CDR3 is 15 residues. CDR1 is LGHNA, CDR2 YNFKEQ, per germline. V shed 5 bases, J shed 7 bases, and the junction held 8 bases outside the gene matches. This chain's CDR3 is CASSSSGGEVNEQFF. Here the CDR3 DNA reads TGTGCCAGCAGCTCCAGCGGGGGGGAGGTTAATGAGCAGTTCTTC.

The gene calls are TRBV25-1 and TRBJ1-2; D is undetermined. Trimming took off 3 bases at V and 7 bases at J, with 15 bases between the two ends. The germline V gene encodes CDR1 MGHDK and CDR2 SYGVNS. The CDR3 is made up of 14 amino acids. CDR3 sequence (DNA): TGTGCCAGCAGTGATCCCGGGAAAAGAGGTGGCTACACCTTC. Translation gives CASSDPGKRGGYTF.

In this sample, this clonotype turned up a few times. The chain employs TRBV29-1 and TRBJ2-3, with 7 bases that match TRBD2. Germline V gene lookup returns CDR1 SQVTM and CDR2 ANQGSEA. The CDR3 has 14 residues. J was trimmed by 6 bases and V by 7 bases; bases with no gene match: 13. The CDR3 region has the DNA TGCAGCGGGGGGGAGGGGCCGATGAGGGATACGCAGTATTTT. Translation gives CSGGEGPMRDTQYF.

Regarding this clonotype: One end of the junction varies from germline; a read error may be responsible. The chain couples TRBV4-3 to TRBJ2-2; 7 nucleotides align to TRBD1. The CDR3 spans 15 residues. The germline V gene has CDR1 LGHNA and CDR2 YSLEER. The CDR3 protein is CASSYLTGNSGELFF. The CDR3 DNA sequence: TGCGCCAGCAGCTACCTGACAGGGAACTCCGGGGAGCTGTTTTTT.

V gene TRBV11-2 combines with J gene TRBJ1-1; perhaps TRBD1 as D (5 bases). CDR1 is SGHAT, CDR2 FQNNGV, per germline. CDR3 length equals 14 residues. V was trimmed by 6 bases and J by 5 bases, leaving 16 bases between them. The CDR3 loop is CASRSPTAITEAFF. CDR3 DNA: TGTGCCAGCAGGTCTCCGACAGCTATTACTGAAGCTTTCTTT. The full variable domain, completed using reference TRBV11-2 and TRBJ1-1, is EAGVAQSPRYKIIEKRQSVAFWCNPISGHATLYWYQQILGQGPKLLIQFQNNGVVDDSQLPKDRFSAERLKGVDSTLKIQPAKLEDSAVYLCASRSPTAITEAFFGQGTRLTVV.

The chain recombines TRBV5-4 with TRBJ1-2; D gene unclear. CDR3 length equals 14 residues. V lost 0 bases, J lost 8 bases, and 14 bases lay in between. Germline CDR1 SGHNT, CDR2 YYREEE (reference sequence). CDR3 in DNA: TGTGCCAGCAGCTTGGGCCGGGAGCCGCAGGGCTACACCTTC. Amino acids: CASSLGREPQGYTF.

The chain recombines TRBV11-2 with TRBJ1-1, with unresolved D. Trimming took 0 bases from V and 3 from J, leaving 11 bases between them. CDR1 SGHAT and CDR2 FQNNGV come from the germline V gene. The CDR3 covers 15 residues. CDR3 loop: CASSLDQRGDTEAFF. The CDR3 DNA follows: TGTGCCAGCAGCTTAGATCAGCGGGGTGACACTGAAGCTTTCTTT.

This clonotype was observed many times. J is TRBJ2-5 and V is TRBV6-5; no reliable D call. Per germline, CDR1 MNHEY and CDR2 SVGAGI. V was trimmed by 4 bases and J by 7 bases, leaving 13 bases between them. The CDR3 consists of 13 residues. The CDR3 DNA reads as TGTGCCAGCAGTTCTACCAGGTCGGGGACCCAGTACTTC. Its translation is CASSSTRSGTQYF.

In its sample, this clonotype was seen a few times. CDR3 protein: CAISDTLLSGGGEKLFF. The CDR3, as DNA: TGTGCCATCAGTGACACCCTTCTCTCTGGGGGGGGTGAAAAACTGTTTTTT. The V and J genes are TRBV10-3 and TRBJ1-4, with a tentative D call TRBD1 (5 bases). Deletions cut 3 bases from V and 7 bases from J, with 21 bases between. Germline CDR1 reads ENHRY; CDR2 reads SYGVKD. This CDR3 has 17 residues.

This clonotype was seen a few times. The V and J genes are TRBV7-8 and TRBJ2-2, with 16 nucleotides matching TRBD2. Germline CDR1 is SGHVS and CDR2 is FQNEAQ. The junction had 16 bases not matched to a gene; V was cut back by 4 bases and J by 5 bases. The CDR3 totals 21 residues. In nucleotides, the CDR3 is TGTGCCAGCAGCTCCCAATATCCGGGACTAGCGGGGGGGCCTCGGACCGGGGAGCTGTTTTTT. Its translation is CASSSQYPGLAGGPRTGELFF.

The sample holds a few counts of this clonotype. V is TRBV6-6 and J is TRBJ2-3, with D unclear. The V end lost 2 bases, the J end lost 3 bases, and 15 bases lay between the germline ends. The CDR3 runs 16 residues. Germline lookup yields CDR1 MNHNY and CDR2 SVGAGI (reference sequence). In DNA, the CDR3 is TGTGCCAGCAGTTACCCGGCCCGGCGTGATACAGATACGCAGTATTTT. This encodes CASSYPARRDTDTQYF.

V and J are TRBV2 and TRBJ2-7; D is unresolved. There are 11 residues in the CDR3. V was trimmed by 6 bases and J by 1 base, leaving 4 bases between them. Germline assignment: CDR1 SNHLY and CDR2 FYNNEI. CDR3 DNA sequence: TGTGCCAGCAGGGGATCCTACGAGCAGTACTTC. Translating gives CASRGSYEQYF.

V is TRBV27 and J is TRBJ2-7; 7 bases are a match to TRBD1. V was clipped by 2 bases and J by 1 base; unmatched bases: 5. Germline V gene data show CDR1 as MNHEY and CDR2 as SMNVEV (reference sequence). There are 15 residues in the CDR3. The chain's CDR3 is CASSLGATGSYEQYV. In nucleotides, the CDR3 is TGTGCCAGCAGTTTAGGGGCGACAGGGTCCTACGAGCAGTACGTC.

This clonotype was counted ten times or more. V gene TRBV12-3 or TRBV12-4 combines with J gene TRBJ2-3; no clear D gene. This CDR3 has 12 amino acids. V was shortened by 7 bases and J by 3 bases, with 8 bases between the two germline ends. The CDR3 nucleotides are TGTGCCAGCAAGGCTAATACAGATACGCAGTATTTT. Residues: CASKANTDTQYF.

This rearrangement joins TRBV11-2 to TRBJ2-1; D perhaps matches TRBD2 (5 bases). CDR3 length equals 14 residues. Looked up from germline, CDR1 is SGHAT and CDR2 is FQNNGV. The V gene lost 5 bases and the J gene lost 3 bases, with 11 bases spanning the gap. CDR3 in DNA: TGTGCCAGCAGCACCCGGGAAGGCTACAATGAGCAGTTCTTC. Translation gives CASSTREGYNEQFF.

This chain joins TRBV2 and TRBJ2-3, with D perhaps TRBD1 (5 bases). With 9 bases removed from V and 8 bases from J, the gap between germline ends came to 15 bases. Looked up from germline, CDR1 is SNHLY and CDR2 is FYNNEI. There are 12 residues in the CDR3. In nucleotides, the CDR3 is TGTGCCAGTACTCTGACAGAAGCTACGCAGTATTTT. Its translation: CASTLTEATQYF.

The J gene is TRBJ1-2, the V gene TRBV12-3 or TRBV12-4; the D is unclear. This CDR3 is built from 13 residues. Trimming removed 6 bases at V and 6 bases at J, with 14 bases between. The CDR3: CASRPGVGDGYTF. DNA for the CDR3: TGTGCCAGCAGACCCGGGGTCGGAGATGGCTACACCTTC.

Many counts were recorded for this clonotype. The chain carries TRBV29-1 and TRBJ2-3; TRBD2 aligns across 7 bases. The CDR3 sequence is 13 residues long. The trim removed 3 bases at V and 1 base at J, leaving 1 base unmatched. Germline values: CDR1 SQVTM, CDR2 ANQGSEA. The CDR3 bases are TGCAGCGTTGAGGCGGGGGGCACAGATACGCAGTATTTT. Residues: CSVEAGGTDTQYF.

This clonotype has a count of ten or more. The chain has TRBV6-5 and TRBJ2-5; D ambiguous. CDR1 is MNHEY and CDR2 is SVGAGI in the germline V gene. V was trimmed by 0 bases and J by 3 bases, leaving 11 bases between them. The CDR3 loop spans 15 amino acids. CDR3 nucleotide sequence: TGTGCCAGCAGTTACTCGCGCCCTAACAAAGAGACCCAGTACTTC. This codes for CASSYSRPNKETQYF.

The V call is TRBV11-2, the J call TRBJ1-4; D is perhaps TRBD1 (5 bases). CDR1 and CDR2 (germline): SGHAT, FQNNGV. V lost 5 bases, J lost 8 bases, and 18 bases lay in between. The CDR3 extends over 15 amino acids. As DNA, the CDR3 is TGTGCCAGCAGCCCTCGCCAACTCCCAGGGGAAAAACTGTTTTTT. Its translation: CASSPRQLPGEKLFF.

This clonotype has just a few counts. The rearrangement joins TRBV6-6 to TRBJ2-7; 7 bases line up with TRBD1. Trimming cost V 4 bases and J 3 bases; bases outside gene matches: 6. Per the germline V gene, CDR1 is MNHNY and CDR2 is SVGAGI (reference sequence). The CDR3 sequence is 14 residues long. As DNA, the CDR3 is TGTGCCAGCAGTTTCCTGACAGGGAGCTACGAGCAGTACTTC. This sequence encodes CASSFLTGSYEQYF.